This T cell receptor beta chain was observed in a study of a mutant IDH1 vaccine in newly diagnosed glioma. On this clone itself: Antigen: not known.

Time point reported: week 47, end of study. A 20-mer mutant IDH1 peptide at 300 ug was injected subcutaneously with topical imiquimod. Patients underwent eight vaccinations, which took place in weeks 1, 3, 5, 7, 11, 15, 19 and 23. The method was immunoSEQ multiplex PCR; TCRdb's version includes in-frame clones alone and lacks a portion of them. The sample lists tens of thousands of clones, roughly 84% seen once, with 3.5% to 4.5% in the top ten. The sequencing used PBMCs, collected from a glioma patient whose treatment included an IDH1 peptide vaccine. This receptor was identified in a woman in her thirties with glioma. Some clones in this sample may be carry-over from other donors' samples.

The CDR3 spells CASSFGGPGEQFF. CDR3 nucleotide sequence: TGTGCCAGCAGCTTTGGAGGGCCAGGTGAGCAGTTCTTC. The chain employs TRBV7-2 and TRBJ2-1, with D possibly TRBD2 on 6 matching bases. There are 13 residues in the CDR3. V dropped 3 bases and J dropped 9 bases, with 12 bases sitting between them. Germline V gives CDR1 SGHTA, CDR2 FQGNSA.